The 17 T cell receptor beta chains below come from one sample, sequenced in a study of cytotoxic CD8 clonotypes in ibrutinib-treated CLL (dated by TCRdb to the early 2020s). The time point tag for this specimen amounts to: around 2 years on ibrutinib. Library method: the immunoSEQ multiplex PCR assay. What TCRdb holds here is the immuneACCESS table cut down to in-frame rearrangements. Part of the clones is not present; checked against another copy, under half of the missing clones reflect an unresolved V gene, and the others are unexplained. The sample table records over 150,000 clones; roughly 72% of these occur just once. Under 15% of the sample is in the top ten clones. The material sequenced was PBMCs, taken after 24 months of ibrutinib treatment. These TCRs come from a human donor with chronic lymphocytic leukemia.

As concerns this clone: Distinct nucleotide sequences in the sample also encode this CDR3. J is TRBJ2-7 and V is TRBV9; no reliable D call. Looked up from germline, CDR1 is SGDLS and CDR2 is YYNGEE. There are 12 residues in the CDR3. Trimming removed 3 bases at V and 2 bases at J, with 6 bases between. This CDR3 reads CASSGRTYEQYF. The CDR3 bases are TGTGCCAGCAGCGGCAGAACCTACGAGCAGTACTTC.

This rearrangement joins TRBV9 to TRBJ2-7, with a weak D call TRBD1 (6 bases). V gave up 0 bases and J gave up 2 bases, with 21 bases separating them. CDR3 length equals 18 residues. Germline CDR1 and CDR2: SGDLS and YYNGEE. The CDR3 DNA reads as TGTGCCAGCAGCGTAGAGGACAGTACATACCTAAGACCCTACGAGCAGTACTTC. Translation gives CASSVEDSTYLRPYEQYF.

V is TRBV11-2 and J is TRBJ2-3; TRBD2 aligns across 12 bases. V lost 4 bases to trimming and J lost 3 bases; unmatched junction nucleotides: 8. Germline V gives CDR1 SGHAT, CDR2 FQNNGV. The CDR3 consists of 17 residues. In nucleotides, the CDR3 is TGTGCCAGCAGCTGGACTAGCGGGGTCACGGGGACAGATACGCAGTATTTT. This codes for CASSWTSGVTGTDTQYF.

The chain is built from TRBV7-9 and TRBJ2-1; D might be TRBD2 (5 bases). Germline lookup yields CDR1 SEHNR and CDR2 FQNEAQ (reference sequence). The V end was cut by 7 bases, the J end by 9 bases, with 16 bases between. CDR3 size: 13 residues. The CDR3 DNA reads as TGTGCCAGCACCCAAGGTAGCGTCGGTGAGCAGTTCTTC. Its protein product is CASTQGSVGEQFF.

The V call is TRBV4-3, the J call TRBJ1-2; possibly TRBD1 for D (5 bases). The germline CDR1 and CDR2 sequences are LGHNA and YSLEER. The V and J ends lost 0 bases and 8 bases respectively, with 13 bases between them. This CDR3 is 14 amino acids long. The CDR3 DNA reads TGCGCCAGCAGCCAAGACCACAGGTCGATGGGCTACACCTTC. This gives the protein CASSQDHRSMGYTF.

This chain links TRBV5-1 with TRBJ2-3; D gene uncertain. Looked up from germline, CDR1 is SGHRS and CDR2 is YFSETQ. Trimming stripped 3 bases from V and 5 bases from J, with 13 bases between. The CDR3 has 14 amino acids. The CDR3 sequence is CASSSLGNGDTQYF. The CDR3 nucleotides read TGCGCCAGCAGCTCCCTGGGGAATGGAGATACGCAGTATTTT.

This chain uses TRBV11-2 with TRBJ2-3; D is tentatively TRBD1 or TRBD2 (5 bases each). Germline CDR1 and CDR2: SGHAT and FQNNGV. The V and J ends lost 5 bases and 5 bases respectively, with 20 bases between them. The CDR3 has 16 amino acids. CDR3 loop: CASSQLLGAQGDTQYF. In DNA form, the CDR3 reads TGTGCCAGCAGCCAACTCCTCGGGGCCCAGGGAGATACGCAGTATTTT.

This clone has just a few counts. The V call is TRBV15, the J call TRBJ2-3; perhaps TRBD2 as D (6 bases). Per the germline V gene, CDR1 is LNHNV and CDR2 is YYDKDF (reference sequence). Trimming stripped 4 bases from V and 1 base from J, with 21 bases between. The CDR3 has 18 residues. The CDR3 reads CATSTLLVRAGRTDTQYF. DNA of the CDR3: TGTGCCACCAGCACACTACTGGTGCGGGCGGGACGCACAGATACGCAGTATTTT.

The chain couples TRBV6-4 to TRBJ1-2, with D perhaps TRBD1 (6 bases). CDR1 MRHNA and CDR2 SNTAGT come from the germline V gene. Deletions cut 6 bases from V and 4 bases from J, with 15 bases between. The length of the CDR3 is 14 residues. Here the CDR3 reads CASSHNRDAYGYTF. DNA for the CDR3: TGTGCCAGCAGCCATAACAGGGACGCCTATGGCTACACCTTC.

This clone showed up just a few times. The chain uses TRBV4-1 and TRBJ1-2; 8 bases are a match to TRBD1. The CDR3 has 15 amino acids. Germline CDR1 MGHRA, CDR2 YSYEKL. J gave up 1 base and V 3 bases, and 4 bases lay outside the gene matches. CDR3 DNA: TGCGCCAGCAGCCAGGACAGGGTGGGTAACTATGGCTACACCTTC. Translation gives CASSQDRVGNYGYTF.

The rearrangement joins TRBV5-4 to TRBJ2-5; perhaps TRBD2 as D (6 bases). V was clipped by 0 bases and J by 5 bases, with 17 bases between them. The CDR3 extends over 16 amino acids. Germline V gene sequence: CDR1 SGHNT, CDR2 YYREEE (reference sequence). Here the CDR3 reads CASSLDLARGVETQYF. For the CDR3, the DNA is TGTGCCAGCAGCTTGGACTTGGCGCGGGGCGTGGAGACCCAGTACTTC.

This clone was seen only a few times. The rearrangement links TRBV11-3 to TRBJ2-1; TRBD1 might be the D (6 bases). There are 14 residues in the CDR3. Deletions cut 5 bases from V and 0 bases from J, with 8 bases between. CDR1 SGHNT and CDR2 YENEEA come from the germline V gene. The CDR3: CASSPDSSYNEQFF. The DNA of the CDR3 is TGTGCCAGCAGCCCGGACAGCTCCTACAATGAGCAGTTCTTC.

The chain has TRBV27 and TRBJ2-1; TRBD2 matches 9 bases. Losses at the gene ends were 7 bases for V and 3 bases for J; bases not matched to a gene: 7. The CDR3 covers 15 residues. Per germline, CDR1 MNHEY and CDR2 SMNVEV (reference sequence). The chain's CDR3 is CASTTTSGYYNEQFF. The DNA of the CDR3 is TGTGCCAGCACCACGACTAGCGGTTACTACAATGAGCAGTTCTTC.

The J gene is TRBJ2-7, the V gene TRBV9, with no clear D. The CDR3 is made up of 14 amino acids. Trimming left V 4 bases short and J 2 bases short, with 13 bases between. CDR1 is SGDLS, CDR2 YYNGEE, per germline. CDR3 protein: CASSIGVETYEQYF. The CDR3 DNA is TGTGCCAGCAGCATCGGAGTGGAGACCTACGAGCAGTACTTC.

The chain is built from TRBV9 and TRBJ2-7; 10 bases agree with TRBD2. In germline, CDR1 is SGDLS, CDR2 YYNGEE. With V trimmed by 3 bases and J by 10 bases, 10 bases remained unmatched. The CDR3 totals 14 residues. The CDR3 protein is CASSALGLAEEQYF. The CDR3 nucleotides are TGTGCCAGCAGCGCCCTCGGACTAGCGGAAGAACAGTACTTC.

The rearrangement links TRBV7-6 to TRBJ1-1; D is unresolved. Germline CDR1 SGHVS, CDR2 FNYEAQ. This CDR3 is 13 amino acids long. Trimming pared 2 bases from V and 1 base from J, leaving 5 bases between. DNA for the CDR3: TGTGCCAGCAGCTTACTCCCGAACACTGAAGCTTTCTTT. It translates to CASSLLPNTEAFF.

The rearrangement joins TRBV7-6 to TRBJ2-3, with 8 bases matching TRBD1. There are 14 residues in the CDR3. V was clipped by 7 bases and J by 0 bases; unmatched bases: 3. Germline CDR1 reads SGHVS; CDR2 reads FNYEAQ. The CDR3 loop is CASTGTGSTDTQYF. For the CDR3, the DNA is TGTGCCAGCACCGGGACAGGCAGCACAGATACGCAGTATTTT.